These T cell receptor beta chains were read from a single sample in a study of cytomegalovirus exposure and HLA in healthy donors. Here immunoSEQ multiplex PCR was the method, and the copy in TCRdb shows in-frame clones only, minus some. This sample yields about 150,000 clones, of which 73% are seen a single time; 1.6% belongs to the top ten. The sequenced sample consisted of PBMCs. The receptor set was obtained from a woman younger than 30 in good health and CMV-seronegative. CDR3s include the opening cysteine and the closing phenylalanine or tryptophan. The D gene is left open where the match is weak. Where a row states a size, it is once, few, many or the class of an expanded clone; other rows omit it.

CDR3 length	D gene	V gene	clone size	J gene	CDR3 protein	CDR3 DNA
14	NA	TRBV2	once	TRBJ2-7	CASSGQGFSYEQYF	TGTGCCAGCAGTGGGCAGGGGTTCTCCTACGAGCAGTACTTC
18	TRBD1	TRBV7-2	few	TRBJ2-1	CASSRYPGQGAVLDEQFF	TGTGCCAGCAGCCGATATCCGGGACAGGGGGCCGTTTTGGATGAGCAGTTCTTC
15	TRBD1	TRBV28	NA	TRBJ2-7	CASSPGDRAWDEQYF	TGTGCCAGCAGCCCAGGAGACAGGGCATGGGACGAGCAGTACTTC
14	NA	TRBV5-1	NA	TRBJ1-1	CASSSGTMNTEAFF	TGCGCCAGCAGCTCGGGAACTATGAACACTGAAGCTTTCTTT
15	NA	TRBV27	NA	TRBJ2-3	CASSLQGAGGGTQYF	TGTGCCAGCAGTTTACAGGGGGCTGGGGGGGGTACGCAGTATTTT
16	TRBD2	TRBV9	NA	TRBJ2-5	CASTREGTSGGETQYF	TGTGCCAGCACCCGAGAGGGGACTAGCGGGGGAGAGACCCAGTACTTC
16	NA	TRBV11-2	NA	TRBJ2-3	CASSSSPAGGTDTQYF	TGTGCCAGCAGCTCCTCACCAGCGGGCGGCACAGATACGCAGTATTTT
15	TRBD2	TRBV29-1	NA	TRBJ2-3	CSVELAGGWTDTQYF	TGCAGCGTCGAGCTAGCGGGAGGTTGGACAGATACGCAGTATTTT
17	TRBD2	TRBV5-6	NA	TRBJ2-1	CASSGTSGHLTYNEQFF	TGTGCCAGCAGCGGGACTAGCGGGCACCTAACCTACAATGAGCAGTTCTTC
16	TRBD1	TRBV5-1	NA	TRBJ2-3	CASSLWAGGRTDTQYF	TGCGCCAGCAGCTTGTGGGCAGGGGGACGCACAGATACGCAGTATTTT
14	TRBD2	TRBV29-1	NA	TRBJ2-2	CSVEKLAGTGELFF	TGCAGCGTTGAAAAACTAGCGGGCACCGGGGAGCTGTTTTTT
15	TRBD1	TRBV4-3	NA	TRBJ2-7	CASSQTADRGNEQYF	TGCGCCAGCAGCCAAACCGCGGACAGGGGGAACGAGCAGTACTTC
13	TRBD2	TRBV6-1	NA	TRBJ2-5	CASSMGGKETQYF	TGTGCCAGCAGCATGGGGGGGAAAGAGACCCAGTACTTC
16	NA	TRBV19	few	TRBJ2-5	CASSISGGNFQETQYF	TGTGCCAGTAGTATATCTGGGGGGAACTTTCAAGAGACCCAGTACTTC
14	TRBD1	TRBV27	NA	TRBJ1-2	CASRRQGTNWGYTF	TGTGCCAGCAGGAGACAGGGTACAAACTGGGGCTACACCTTC
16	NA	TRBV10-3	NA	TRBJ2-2	CAISESVSPDTGELFF	TGTGCCATCAGTGAGTCGGTTAGCCCTGACACCGGGGAGCTGTTTTTT
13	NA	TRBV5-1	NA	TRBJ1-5	CASSYGGGQPQHF	TGCGCCAGCAGCTATGGGGGGGGGCAGCCCCAGCATTTT
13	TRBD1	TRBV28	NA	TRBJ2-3	CASGDSGTDTQYF	TGTGCCAGCGGGGACAGCGGCACAGATACGCAGTATTTT